This TCR beta chain was sequenced for a study of cytomegalovirus exposure and HLA in healthy donors. Whole-study findings and limits: Accurate predictions that matched the HLA-A and HLA-B alleles of most subjects were reportedly made from TCR beta sequences. Productive rates of about 90% or about 30% were seen for most TCR beta V segments in an earlier analysis.

Looked up from germline, CDR1 is MNHEY and CDR2 is SMNVEV (reference sequence). This CDR3 is 15 amino acids long. J was trimmed by 2 bases and V by 5 bases; bases with no gene match: 8. The PCR ran on 60 Vbeta and 13 Jbeta primers. Profiled with immunoSEQ multiplex PCR; TCRdb holds only in-frame clones, not every one. In the table there are about 82,000 clones, roughly 80% of which are singletons. In regard to this clone: Antigen: not known.

This sequence originates from a man aged 45-65 years in good health and CMV-seronegative. What was sequenced was PBMCs. The J gene is TRBJ2-7, the V gene TRBV27, with 8 bases aligning to TRBD2. The CDR3 DNA is TGTGCCAGCAGTCAGATAGCGGGGACCCCCTACGAGCAGTACTTC. It encodes CASSQIAGTPYEQYF.